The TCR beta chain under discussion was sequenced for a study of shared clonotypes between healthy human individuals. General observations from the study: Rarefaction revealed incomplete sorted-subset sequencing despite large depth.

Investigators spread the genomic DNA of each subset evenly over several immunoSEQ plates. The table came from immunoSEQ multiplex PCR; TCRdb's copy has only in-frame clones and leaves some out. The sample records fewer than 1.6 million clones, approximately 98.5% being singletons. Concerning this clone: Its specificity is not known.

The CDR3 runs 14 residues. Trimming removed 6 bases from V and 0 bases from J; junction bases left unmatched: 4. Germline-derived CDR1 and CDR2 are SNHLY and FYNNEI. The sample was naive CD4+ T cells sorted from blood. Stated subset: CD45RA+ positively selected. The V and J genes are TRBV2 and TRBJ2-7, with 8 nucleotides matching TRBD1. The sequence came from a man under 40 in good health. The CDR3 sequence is CASRDRESSYEQYF. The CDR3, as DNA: TGTGCCAGCAGGGACAGGGAATCCTCCTACGAGCAGTACTTC.